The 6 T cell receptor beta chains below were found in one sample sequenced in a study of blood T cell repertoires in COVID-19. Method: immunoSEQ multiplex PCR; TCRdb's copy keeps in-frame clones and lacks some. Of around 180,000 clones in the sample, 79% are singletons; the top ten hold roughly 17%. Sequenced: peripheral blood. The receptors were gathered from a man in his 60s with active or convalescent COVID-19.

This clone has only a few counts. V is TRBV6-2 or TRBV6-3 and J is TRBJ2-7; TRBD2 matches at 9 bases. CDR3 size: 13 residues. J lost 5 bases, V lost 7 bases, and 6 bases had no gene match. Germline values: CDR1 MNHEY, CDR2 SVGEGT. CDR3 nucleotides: TGTGCCAGCACCCCCGCGGGAGGGAACGAGCAGTACTTC. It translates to CASTPAGGNEQYF.

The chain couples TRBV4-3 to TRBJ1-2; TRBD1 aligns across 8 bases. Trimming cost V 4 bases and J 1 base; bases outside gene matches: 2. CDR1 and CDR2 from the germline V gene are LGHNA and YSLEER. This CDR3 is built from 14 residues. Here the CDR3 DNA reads TGCGCCAGCAGCCCGGGACAGGATAACTATGGCTACACCTTC. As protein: CASSPGQDNYGYTF.

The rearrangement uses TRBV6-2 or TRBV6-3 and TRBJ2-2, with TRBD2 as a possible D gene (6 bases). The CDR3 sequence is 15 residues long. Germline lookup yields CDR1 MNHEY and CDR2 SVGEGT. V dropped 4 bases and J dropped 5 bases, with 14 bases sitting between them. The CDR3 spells CASSSARGSTGELFF. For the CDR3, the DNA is TGTGCCAGCAGTTCCGCCCGGGGGTCGACCGGGGAGCTGTTTTTT.

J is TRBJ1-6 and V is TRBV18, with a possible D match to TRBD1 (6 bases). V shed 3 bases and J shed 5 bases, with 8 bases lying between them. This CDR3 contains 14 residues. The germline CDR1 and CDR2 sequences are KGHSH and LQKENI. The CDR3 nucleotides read TGTGCCAGCTCACCTCGACAGGATAATTCACCCCTCCACTTT. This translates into CASSPRQDNSPLHF.

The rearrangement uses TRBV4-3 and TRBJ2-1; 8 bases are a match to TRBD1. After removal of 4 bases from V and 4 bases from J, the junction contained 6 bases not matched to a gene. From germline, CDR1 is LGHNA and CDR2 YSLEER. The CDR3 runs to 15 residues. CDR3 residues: CASSRGQGLYNEQFF. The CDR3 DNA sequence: TGCGCCAGCAGCCGAGGACAGGGACTTTACAATGAGCAGTTCTTC.

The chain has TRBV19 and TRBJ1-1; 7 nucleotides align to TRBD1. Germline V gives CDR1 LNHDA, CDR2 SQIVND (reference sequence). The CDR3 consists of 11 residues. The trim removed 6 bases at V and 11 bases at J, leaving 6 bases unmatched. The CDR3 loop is CASSLDRDAFF. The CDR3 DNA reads TGTGCCAGTAGCCTTGACAGGGACGCTTTCTTT. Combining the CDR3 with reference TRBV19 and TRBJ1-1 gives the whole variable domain DGGITQSPKYLFRKEGQNVTLSCEQNLNHDAMYWYRQDPGQGLRLIYYSQIVNDFQKGDIAEGYSVSREKKESFPLTVTSAQKNPTAFYLCASSLDRDAFFGQGTRLTVV.